These T cell receptor beta chains were read from a single sample in a study of blood T cells in healthy people across ages. One entry per CDR3 protein results from TCRdb running MiXCR on the 5' RACE reads. The table has hundreds of thousands of distinct CDR3 sequences, 20% to 30% seen once; the top ten hold 3%. These data were also filed under a second study, of T cells of mothers and their children.

Input material: blood. The receptors stem from a boy younger than 18 in good health. Both conserved end residues are part of each CDR3. The order of the fields is V gene, clone size, J gene, D gene, CDR3 DNA, CDR3 protein. D genes are given only for firm matches. Clone size, where shown, is once, few, many, or a class for clones that have expanded.

TRBV6-6	few	TRBJ1-2	NA	TGTGCCAGCAAGGAACTATTAGGCTATGGCTACACCTTC	CASKELLGYGYTF
TRBV5-6	few	TRBJ2-5	TRBD2	TGTGCCAGCAGCTTGAGGCTAGCGGGGTACCTAGGAGGGGAGACCCAGTACTTC	CASSLRLAGYLGGETQYF
TRBV20-1	NA	TRBJ2-7	TRBD2	TGCAGTGCACTTCTAGCGGGGGATCTCCCCCTGGGTTACGAGCAGTACTTC	CSALLAGDLPLGYEQYF
TRBV29-1	NA	TRBJ1-2	NA	TGCAGCGTTGAAGCTGTCGGCTACACCTTC	CSVEAVGYTF
TRBV6-6	few	TRBJ2-5	NA	TGTGCCAGCAGGAGAAGGGGGGGGCCCGGGACCCAGTACTTC	CASRRRGGPGTQYF
TRBV30	few	TRBJ2-3	TRBD1	TGTGCCTGGAGCGCCCAGGACAGGGGGCAGATCACACCGGGGCCCCAGTATTTT	CAWSAQDRGQITPGPQYF
TRBV25-1	few	TRBJ1-6	NA	TGTGCCAGCAGTGGGTACAGGCCCAATTCACCCCTCCACTTT	CASSGYRPNSPLHF
TRBV11-2	few	TRBJ2-7	TRBD1	TGTGCCAGCAGCGATTCGGGACAGGTCTACGAGCAGTACTTC	CASSDSGQVYEQYF
TRBV25-1	NA	TRBJ2-1	NA	TGTGCCGGCAGTGAATTGAGATCGAGCTCCTACAATGAGCAGTTCTTC	CAGSELRSSSYNEQFF
TRBV4-1	once	TRBJ2-2	NA	TGCGCCAGCAGCCAGTATGCGGGACAGGAGCTGTTTTTT	CASSQYAGQELFF
TRBV6-5	few	TRBJ2-3	TRBD1	TGTGCCAGCAGTTATTCCCTACCAAAGGGACAGGCAGATACGCAGTATTTT	CASSYSLPKGQADTQYF
TRBV21-1	NA	TRBJ2-1	NA	TGTGCCAGCAGCAATAGAGGTAGCGGGGGGTACAATGAGCAGTTCTTC	CASSNRGSGGYNEQFF
TRBV12-3/TRBV12-4	NA	TRBJ2-3	TRBD2	TGTGCCAGCAGTTGGGGGAGGGACCTGGCAGATACGCAGTATTTT	CASSWGRDLADTQYF
TRBV15	NA	TRBJ2-5	NA	TGTGCCACCAGCGGGGAGGTGGGGGAGACCCAGTACTTC	CATSGEVGETQYF
TRBV10-3	few	TRBJ1-1	TRBD1	TGTGCCATCAGTGGCCCCGGGACAGGGAGGGTTTTGAACACTGAAGCTTTCTTT	CAISGPGTGRVLNTEAFF
TRBV5-5	few	TRBJ2-6	TRBD1	TGTGCCAGCAGCCCCGCGACAGGGGACTCTGGGGCCAACGTCCTGACTTTC	CASSPATGDSGANVLTF
TRBV6-5	few	TRBJ2-5	TRBD1	TGTGCCAGCAGTTACCCCCGGGACAGGCGAAAATCGGAGACCCAGTACTTC	CASSYPRDRRKSETQYF
TRBV29-1	NA	TRBJ2-5	NA	TGCAGCGTTGGCGCCGGCAGCGGCCAAGAGACCCAGTACTTC	CSVGAGSGQETQYF
TRBV5-1	few	TRBJ1-5	NA	TGCGCCAGCAGCGCCGGGCCCGGGGAACAGCCCCAGCATTTT	CASSAGPGEQPQHF
TRBV12-3/TRBV12-4	NA	TRBJ2-7	NA	TGTGCCAGCAGTTTAATGCGGTCAGAGCAGTACTTC	CASSLMRSEQYF
TRBV7-2	NA	TRBJ2-5	NA	TGTGCCAGCAGCTTAGTCGGGGGGCCGAAGACCCAGTACTTC	CASSLVGGPKTQYF
TRBV3-1	NA	TRBJ2-5	NA	TGTGCCAGCAGCCAAGATCAGGGATCGGGCCGCGGGGAGACCCAGCACTTC	CASSQDQGSGRGETQHF
TRBV28	few	TRBJ2-6	NA	TGTGCCAGCAGTTTATACGGGGCCAACGTCCTGACTTTC	CASSLYGANVLTF
TRBV11-2	once	TRBJ2-3	NA	TGTGCCAGCAGCCCCGCGGTCTTTAGCACAGATACGCAGTATTTT	CASSPAVFSTDTQYF
TRBV12-3/TRBV12-4	NA	TRBJ2-1	TRBD2	TGTGCCAGCAGTTTAAGTCGGGGGGAAAGCTCCTACAATGAGCAGTTCTTC	CASSLSRGESSYNEQFF
TRBV12-3/TRBV12-4	NA	TRBJ1-5	NA	TGTGCCAGCAGCGCCGCTTCGAGTAATCAGCCCCAGCATTTT	CASSAASSNQPQHF
TRBV20-1	NA	TRBJ2-3	TRBD2	TGCAGTGCTAGAGGGGTGAGAGCGGGGGCATCAGATACGCAGTATTTT	CSARGVRAGASDTQYF
TRBV27	NA	TRBJ1-1	NA	TGTGCCAGCGGGTTCACTGAAGCTTTCTTT	CASGFTEAFF
TRBV12-3/TRBV12-4	few	TRBJ2-1	NA	TGTGCCAGCAGTTTTAGTCCGGGTAGCTCCTACAATGAGCAGTTCTTC	CASSFSPGSSYNEQFF
TRBV27	NA	TRBJ2-1	NA	TGTGCCAGCAGTTTATCTCCACAGGGACCCTACAATGAGCAGTTCTTC	CASSLSPQGPYNEQFF
TRBV29-1	once	TRBJ2-6	NA	TGCAGCGTTGTTCGGGACTCTGGGGCCAACGTCCTGACTTTC	CSVVRDSGANVLTF
TRBV7-2	NA	TRBJ2-5	NA	TGTGCCAGCAGCGGGGGGGGTAAGGGGGCCAAGACCCAGTACTTC	CASSGGGKGAKTQYF
TRBV14	NA	TRBJ1-2	NA	TGTGCCAGCAGCCAAGGGGACTCCCCCTCCTATGGCTACACCTTC	CASSQGDSPSYGYTF
TRBV6-1	NA	TRBJ2-7	TRBD2	TGTGCCAGCAGGGATCCGGGACTAGCGCGTTACGAGCAGTACTTC	CASRDPGLARYEQYF